Given below is one T cell receptor (beta chain) in context. The antigen is not known. Germline V gives CDR1 SGHAT, CDR2 FQDESV (reference sequence). The CDR3 is made up of 15 amino acids. Germline trimming cut 4 bases from V and 5 bases from J; bases unmatched to any gene: 7. This sample was included in a study of blood T cells in healthy people across ages. Whole-study results and caveats: With naive T cell percentage, TCR beta diversity showed a strong correlation. Significant beta diversity loss was already apparent by age roughly 43, declining roughly linearly. Possibly, changes in expanded clonotypes were confounded because donor CMV status was unknown.

A second roughly 6 to 11 cycle PCR used barcoded and J-beta primers. In TCRdb, the 5' RACE reads were re-called with MiXCR into one record per CDR3 protein. The table records hundreds of thousands of distinct CDR3 sequences, around 52% of them present only once. This TCR came from a woman aged 80 or older in good health. This chain connects TRBV11-1 to TRBJ1-5; 8 nucleotides match TRBD1. The specimen sequenced was blood. For the CDR3, the DNA is TGTGCCAGCAGCTGCGACAGGGGAGGAGATCAGCCCCAGCATTTT. Protein sequence: CASSCDRGGDQPQHF.